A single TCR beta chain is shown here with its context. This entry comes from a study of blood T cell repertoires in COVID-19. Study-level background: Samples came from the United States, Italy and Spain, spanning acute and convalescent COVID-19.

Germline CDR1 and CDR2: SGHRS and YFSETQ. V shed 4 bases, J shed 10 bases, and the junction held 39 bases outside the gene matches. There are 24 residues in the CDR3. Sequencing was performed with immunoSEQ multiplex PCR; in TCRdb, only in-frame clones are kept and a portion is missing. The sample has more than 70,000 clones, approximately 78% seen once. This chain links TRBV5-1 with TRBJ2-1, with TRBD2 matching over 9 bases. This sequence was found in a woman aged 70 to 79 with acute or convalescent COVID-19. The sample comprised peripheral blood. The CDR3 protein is CASSKAGLLSSTRASGKSVSEQFF. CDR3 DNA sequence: TGCGCCAGCAGCAAAGCGGGACTTCTTTCCTCGACTCGGGCTAGCGGGAAGTCAGTCAGCGAGCAGTTCTTC.